This T cell receptor (beta chain) comes out of a study of shared clonotypes between healthy human individuals. V lost 0 bases and J 2 bases, leaving 12 bases between the germline ends. CDR1 SGDLS and CDR2 YYNGEE come from the germline V gene. The length of the CDR3 is 16 residues. The repertoire was sequenced with immunoSEQ multiplex PCR; TCRdb's copy has only in-frame clones and lacks some. Here the sample spans millions of clones, around nine tenths being singletons. The chain uses TRBV9 and TRBJ2-1; perhaps TRBD2 as D (6 bases). The receptor was isolated from a man aged 18 to 29 in good health. Material for sequencing was naive CD4+ T cells sorted from blood. Subset described: CD45RA+ positively selected. CDR3 coding DNA: TGTGCCAGCAGCGTAGGGAACGGGAGAGCCTACAATGAGCAGTTCTTC. This codes for CASSVGNGRAYNEQFF.